In this sample, the clone carrying this T cell receptor beta chain turned up once. The data are from a study of T cell changes during pregnancy in multiple sclerosis. The CDR3 has 16 amino acids. With 6 bases removed from V and 0 bases from J, the gap between germline ends came to 15 bases. CDR1 MNHNY and CDR2 SVGAGI come from the germline V gene (reference sequence). Some clones are missing from TCRdb's copy, which holds only in-frame ones; the method was immunoSEQ multiplex PCR. Of around 92,000 clones listed, approximately 93% are singletons. The specimen was peripheral blood, collected after pregnancy. The chain couples TRBV6-6 to TRBJ1-5; no reliable D call. The source is a female donor with multiple sclerosis, enrolled in a pregnancy study. The CDR3 spells CASRKHSLSSNQPQHF. Written as DNA, the CDR3 is TGTGCCAGCAGAAAACACAGTCTTTCTAGCAATCAGCCCCAGCATTTT.